A selection of T cell receptor beta chains follows, all from one sample in a study of identical twins. MiXCR was run by TCRdb on the 5' RACE reads, yielding one entry per CDR3 protein. The sample gives 400,000 to 550,000 distinct CDR3 sequences, roughly 13% of which show up once; around 0.98% is in the top ten. Separately, the same data were catalogued under a study of yellow fever vaccine responses in identical twins.

Sample: CD4+ T cells sorted from blood. These receptors were taken from a woman aged 18-29 years in good health. Both conserved end residues are part of each CDR3. A D gene is named only where the DNA matches it firmly. The size of a clone is reported for some rows only, either as once, few or many, or as a class for expanded clones.

clone size,V gene,D gene,J gene,CDR3 protein,CDR3 DNA
few,TRBV7-2,-,TRBJ2-4,CASSARMSQDIQYF,TGTGCCAGCAGCGCACGCATGAGTCAGGACATTCAGTACTTC
few,TRBV5-5,TRBD1,TRBJ2-3,CASSLVGTGGTDTQYF,TGTGCCAGCAGCTTGGTAGGGACAGGGGGCACAGATACGCAGTATTTT
many,TRBV12-3/TRBV12-4,-,TRBJ2-1,CASTLGPYNEQFF,TGTGCCAGCACTTTGGGCCCCTACAATGAGCAGTTCTTC
-,TRBV20-1,-,TRBJ2-3,CSAREGDTQYF,TGCAGTGCCCGAGAGGGGGATACGCAGTATTTT
few,TRBV20-1,TRBD1,TRBJ1-2,CSAAPGQGDYGYTF,TGCAGTGCCGCCCCGGGACAGGGGGACTATGGCTACACCTTC
-,TRBV4-3,TRBD1,TRBJ1-1,CASSRTHRGTEAFF,TGCGCCAGCAGCCGAACCCACAGGGGAACTGAAGCTTTCTTT
-,TRBV3-1,-,TRBJ2-1,CATSLAGSPDFISSYNEQFF,TGTGCCACCTCCCTTGCGGGGTCCCCGGACTTTATTAGCTCCTACAATGAGCAGTTCTTC
few,TRBV7-2,-,TRBJ2-1,CASSFQAYNEQFF,TGTGCCAGCAGCTTTCAAGCATACAATGAGCAGTTCTTC
few,TRBV20-1,-,TRBJ1-6,CSARSQGDNSPLHF,TGCAGTGCTAGAAGCCAGGGAGATAATTCACCCCTCCACTTT
-,TRBV28,-,TRBJ2-4,CASSLYFVGELAKNIQYF,TGTGCCAGCAGTTTATATTTCGTTGGGGAACTCGCCAAAAACATTCAGTACTTC
-,TRBV6-2/TRBV6-3,TRBD1,TRBJ2-1,CASSSWTGPGLF,TGTGCCAGCAGTTCTTGGACAGGGCCCGGGCTCTTC
few,TRBV20-1,TRBD1,TRBJ1-2,CSARANRGQGINQPYGYTF,TGCAGTGCTAGGGCTAACAGGGGGCAAGGAATTAATCAACCTTATGGCTACACCTTC
-,TRBV12-3/TRBV12-4,-,TRBJ2-7,CASSLTRSRNYEQYF,TGTGCCAGCAGTCTTACTCGCAGTCGGAACTACGAGCAGTACTTC
few,TRBV2,TRBD1,TRBJ2-2,CASSLQGNSGELFF,TGTGCCAGCAGTCTACAGGGGAATAGCGGGGAGCTGTTTTTT
few,TRBV2,TRBD2,TRBJ2-7,CASRDSGKGAYEQYF,TGTGCCAGCAGAGATAGCGGGAAAGGCGCCTACGAGCAGTACTTC
-,TRBV7-2,-,TRBJ1-5,CASSSLGPQEPQHF,TGTGCCAGCAGCTCGCTGGGGCCACAGGAGCCCCAGCATTTT
-,TRBV9,TRBD1,TRBJ1-2,CASSVAWDRGYGYTF,TGTGCCAGCAGCGTAGCCTGGGACAGGGGATATGGCTACACCTTC
-,TRBV6-5,-,TRBJ2-4,CASSSDMAKNIQYF,TGTGCCAGCAGTTCGGACATGGCCAAAAACATTCAGTACTTC
-,TRBV12-3/TRBV12-4,TRBD1,TRBJ1-5,CASTREGTGGGFSNQPQHF,TGTGCCAGCACCCGAGAGGGGACAGGGGGAGGATTTAGCAATCAGCCCCAGCATTTT
few,TRBV10-3,TRBD1,TRBJ2-5,CAISEEGARHTYQETQYF,TGTGCCATCAGTGAGGAGGGGGCTAGGCACACGTACCAAGAGACCCAGTACTTC
-,TRBV19,-,TRBJ2-5,CASSPHGETQYF,TGTGCCAGTAGTCCCCATGGTGAGACCCAGTACTTC
-,TRBV20-1,TRBD2,TRBJ2-1,CSARPLGLAGWNEQFF,TGCAGTGCTAGGCCCTTGGGACTAGCGGGGTGGAATGAGCAGTTCTTC
few,TRBV7-9,-,TRBJ1-5,CASSLPTQPQHF,TGTGCCAGCAGCTTACCGACCCAGCCCCAGCATTTT